Listed below are T cell receptor beta chains from one sample, sequenced in a study of radiotherapy plus CTLA-4 blockade in lung cancer. TCRdb's copy holds only in-frame clones and misses some; the assay was immunoSEQ multiplex PCR. The data contain 120,000 or so clones, more than 80% of them singletons. The specimen was peripheral blood, collected from a patient treated with radiotherapy plus ipilimumab. The receptors here all came from a human donor with non-small cell lung cancer that progressed on radiotherapy plus ipilimumab. The conserved cysteine and the conserved F or W are not part of the CDR3 here. The D gene is left open where the match is weak. Only part of the rows carry a size: once, few, many, or a class if the clone is expanded.

v_call: TRBV19; j_call: TRBJ2-2; d_call: TRBD2; clone_size: NA; cdr3_aa: ASGGLASTGELF
v_call: TRBV30; j_call: TRBJ2-2; d_call: NA; clone_size: NA; cdr3_aa: AWSDGRAGELF
v_call: TRBV27; j_call: TRBJ2-7; d_call: TRBD1; clone_size: once; cdr3_aa: ASSKPGQAEQY
v_call: TRBV5-1; j_call: TRBJ2-7; d_call: NA; clone_size: NA; cdr3_aa: ASRTTGSTYEQY
v_call: TRBV2; j_call: TRBJ2-3; d_call: NA; clone_size: once; cdr3_aa: ASSEVGTQRTDTQY
v_call: TRBV1; j_call: TRBJ1-5; d_call: NA; clone_size: NA; cdr3_aa: TSSPPVGDLGQPQH
v_call: TRBV7-6; j_call: TRBJ2-7; d_call: TRBD2; clone_size: once; cdr3_aa: ASSTSGMSYEQY
v_call: TRBV27; j_call: TRBJ2-3; d_call: TRBD2; clone_size: NA; cdr3_aa: ASSRGLAGEDTQY
v_call: TRBV10-3; j_call: TRBJ2-1; d_call: NA; clone_size: NA; cdr3_aa: AIKGPDNEQF
v_call: TRBV5-1; j_call: TRBJ2-1; d_call: NA; clone_size: NA; cdr3_aa: ASSLEGSSYNEQF